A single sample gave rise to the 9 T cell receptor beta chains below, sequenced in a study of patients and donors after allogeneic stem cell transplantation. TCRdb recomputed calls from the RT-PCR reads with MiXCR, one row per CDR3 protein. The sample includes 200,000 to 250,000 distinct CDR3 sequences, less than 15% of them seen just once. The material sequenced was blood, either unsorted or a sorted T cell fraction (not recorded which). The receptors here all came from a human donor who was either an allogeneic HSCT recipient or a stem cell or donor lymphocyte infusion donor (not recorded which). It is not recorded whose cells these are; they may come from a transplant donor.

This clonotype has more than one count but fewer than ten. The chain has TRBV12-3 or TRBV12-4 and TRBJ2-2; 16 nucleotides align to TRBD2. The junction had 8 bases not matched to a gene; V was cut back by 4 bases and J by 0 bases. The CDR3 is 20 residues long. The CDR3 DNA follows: TGTGCCAGCAGTTCCCCCCCGGGACTAGCGGGAGGGCCGAACACCGGGGAGCTGTTTTTT. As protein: CASSSPPGLAGGPNTGELFF.

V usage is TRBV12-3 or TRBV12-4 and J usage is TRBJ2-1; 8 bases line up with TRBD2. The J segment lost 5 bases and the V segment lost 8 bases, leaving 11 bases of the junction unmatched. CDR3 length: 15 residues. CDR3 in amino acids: CASSMGGGRHNEQFF. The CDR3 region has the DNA TGTGCCAGCTCGATGGGCGGGGGGCGACACAATGAGCAGTTCTTC.

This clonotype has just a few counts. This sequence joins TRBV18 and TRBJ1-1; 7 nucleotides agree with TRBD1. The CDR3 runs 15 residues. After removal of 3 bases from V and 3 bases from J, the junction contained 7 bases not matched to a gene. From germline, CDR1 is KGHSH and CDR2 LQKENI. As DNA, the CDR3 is TGTGCCAGCTCACCTCCGACAGGGATGGACACTGAAGCTTTCTTT. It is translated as CASSPPTGMDTEAFF.

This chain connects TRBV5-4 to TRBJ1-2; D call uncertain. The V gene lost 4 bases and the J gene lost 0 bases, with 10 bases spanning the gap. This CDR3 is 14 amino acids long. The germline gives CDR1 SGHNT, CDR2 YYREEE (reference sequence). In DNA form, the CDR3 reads TGTGCCAGCAGCGGTCCGGGAGCTAACTATGGCTACACCTTC. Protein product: CASSGPGANYGYTF. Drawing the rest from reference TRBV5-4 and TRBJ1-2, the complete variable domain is ETGVTQSPTHLIKTRGQQVTLRCSSQSGHNTVSWYQQALGQGPQFIFQYYREEENGRGNFPPRFSGLQFPNYSSELNVNALELDDSALYLCASSGPGANYGYTFGSGTRLTVV.

The CDR3 loop is CASTRGGGPYEQYF. The CDR3 DNA is TGTGCCAGCACCAGAGGTGGAGGGCCGTACGAGCAGTACTTC. The V gene is TRBV3-1, the J gene TRBJ2-7; the D gene is possibly TRBD2 (6 bases). CDR3 size: 14 residues. Germline V gene data show CDR1 as LGHDT and CDR2 as YNNKEL (reference sequence). V lost 7 bases to trimming and J lost 4 bases, with 17 bases between them.

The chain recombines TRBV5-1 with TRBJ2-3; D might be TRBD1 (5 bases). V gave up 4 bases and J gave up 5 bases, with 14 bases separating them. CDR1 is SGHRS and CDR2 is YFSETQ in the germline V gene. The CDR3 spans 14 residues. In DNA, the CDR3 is TGCGCCAGCAGCCATCAGGGTCCCGGAGATACGCAGTATTTT. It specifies CASSHQGPGDTQYF.

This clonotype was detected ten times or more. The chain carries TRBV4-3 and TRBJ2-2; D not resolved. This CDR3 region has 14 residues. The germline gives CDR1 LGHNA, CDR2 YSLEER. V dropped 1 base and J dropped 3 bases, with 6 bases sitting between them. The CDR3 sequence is CASSQVGYTGELFF. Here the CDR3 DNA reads TGCGCCAGCAGCCAAGTAGGCTACACCGGGGAGCTGTTTTTT.

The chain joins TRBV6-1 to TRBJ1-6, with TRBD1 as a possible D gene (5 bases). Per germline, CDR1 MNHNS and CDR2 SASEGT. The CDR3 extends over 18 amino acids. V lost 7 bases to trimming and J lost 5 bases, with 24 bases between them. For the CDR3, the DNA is TGTGCCAGCACCCCAAGGGGTTCTCAGGGTCCGAATAATTCACCCCTCCACTTT. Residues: CASTPRGSQGPNNSPLHF.

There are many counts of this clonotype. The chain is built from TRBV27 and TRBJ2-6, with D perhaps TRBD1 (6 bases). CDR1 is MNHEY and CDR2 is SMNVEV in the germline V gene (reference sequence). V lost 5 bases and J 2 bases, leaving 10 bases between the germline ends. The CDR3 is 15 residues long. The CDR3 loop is CASSHRAAGANVLTF. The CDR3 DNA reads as TGTGCCAGCAGTCACAGGGCTGCTGGGGCCAACGTCCTGACTTTC.